The clone carrying this T cell receptor (beta chain) was detected a few times. The sample belongs to a study of OX40 agonist ivuxolimab in advanced cancers. Overall study: Partial responses, seen in three patients, involved one hepatocellular carcinoma and two cutaneous melanomas.

A history of autoimmune disease or systemic immunosuppression excluded patients. Peripheral blood came from all dose cohorts at three timepoints. Germline V gene sequence: CDR1 SGHTA, CDR2 FQGTGA. The CDR3 runs 15 residues. The V end was cut by 5 bases, the J end by 4 bases, with 17 bases between. TCRdb keeps only in-frame clones here, not all; method: immunoSEQ multiplex PCR. The sample records tens of thousands of clones, roughly 80% being singletons. This receptor was obtained from an adult with an advanced solid tumor such as melanoma, head and neck, liver or kidney cancer. This chain links TRBV7-3 with TRBJ2-5; a possible D gene is TRBD2 (6 bases). Here the sequenced sample was CD4+ or CD8+ T cells sorted from blood, taken in a trial of the OX40 agonist ivuxolimab. CDR3 region: CASSRGGVNGETQYF. In nucleotides, the CDR3 is TGTGCCAGCAGCCGAGGAGGGGTAAATGGAGAGACCCAGTACTTC.